The 8 T cell receptor beta chains below come from one sample, sequenced in a study of OX40 agonist ivuxolimab in advanced cancers. Sequencing used immunoSEQ multiplex PCR; TCRdb keeps in-frame clones, though not all of them. The profile covers around 5,000 clones, with roughly 67% appearing a single time and about 69% taken by the ten largest. Sequences were derived from CD4+ or CD8+ T cells sorted from blood, sampled in a trial of the OX40 agonist ivuxolimab. The source of these receptors is an adult with an advanced solid tumor such as melanoma, head and neck, liver or kidney cancer.

As to this clone: Since a far larger clone is one base different, this is likely a read error. The CDR3 DNA reads as TGTGCCAGCAAGGATCGGCACCGGGGGAGCACCGGGGAGCTGTTTTTT. This gives the protein CASKDRHRGSTGELFF. V is TRBV11-1 and J is TRBJ2-2, with D possibly TRBD2 on 6 matching bases. The V gene's germline CDR1 is SGHAT and CDR2 FQDESV (reference sequence). Trimming removed 7 bases from V and 4 bases from J, with 19 bases in between. The CDR3 has 16 residues.

This clone qualifies as medium-sized. The rearrangement links TRBV19 to TRBJ2-2; no firm D call. This CDR3 has 12 amino acids. Germline CDR1 LNHDA, CDR2 SQIVND (reference sequence). V was trimmed by 5 bases and J by 7 bases, leaving 8 bases between them. The CDR3 DNA sequence: TGTGCCAGTAGTGTTCGGATCGGGGAGCTGTTTTTT. Amino acid sequence: CASSVRIGELFF.

In its sample, this clone was seen once. The chain joins TRBV5-1 to TRBJ2-1, with a tentative D call TRBD2 (7 bases). Trimming stripped 5 bases from V and 4 bases from J, with 16 bases between. CDR3 length: 15 residues. Germline-derived CDR1 and CDR2 are SGHRS and YFSETQ. The CDR3 sequence is CASRNGGGLYNEQFF. CDR3 bases: TGCGCCAGCAGAAACGGCGGGGGCTTATACAATGAGCAGTTCTTC.

This clone was observed a few times. The chain is built from TRBV5-6 and TRBJ2-5; 9 bases are a match to TRBD1. This CDR3 is 16 amino acids long. After removal of 4 bases from V and 2 bases from J, the junction contained 9 bases not matched to a gene. Germline V gives CDR1 SGHDT, CDR2 YYEEEE. CDR3 coding DNA: TGTGCCAGCAGCAAACCGACAGGGGGTAAACAAGAGACCCAGTACTTC. It translates to CASSKPTGGKQETQYF. The full variable domain, its missing parts supplied by reference TRBV5-6 and TRBJ2-5, is DAGVTQSPTHLIKTRGQQVTLRCSPKSGHDTVSWYQQALGQGPQFIFQYYEEEERQRGNFPDRFSGHQFPNYSSELNVNALLLGDSALYLCASSKPTGGKQETQYFGPGTRLLVL.

CDR3 coding DNA: TGCGCCAGCAGCTTGGCGGAGGGGGGGAGGACTGAAGCTTTCTTT. It codes for CASSLAEGGRTEAFF. The chain couples TRBV5-1 to TRBJ1-1, with a possible D match to TRBD1 (6 bases). CDR1 and CDR2 from the germline V gene are SGHRS and YFSETQ. This CDR3 contains 15 residues. Trimming took off 0 bases at V and 5 bases at J, with 14 bases between the two ends.

The chain employs TRBV5-1 and TRBJ1-2; the D is unclear. V was trimmed by 6 bases and J by 8 bases, leaving 11 bases between them. The germline V gene has CDR1 SGHRS and CDR2 YFSETQ. The CDR3 is 11 residues long. The CDR3 region is CASNTEEGYTF. The CDR3 nucleotides are TGCGCCAGCAACACCGAGGAGGGCTACACCTTC.

The CDR3 region has the DNA TGTGCCAGTAGTATAGATGGGGACAGGTGGATAAGCTCCTACAATGAGCAGTTCTTC. This sequence encodes CASSIDGDRWISSYNEQFF. The J gene is TRBJ2-1, the V gene TRBV19; 8 bases map to TRBD1. The CDR3 length is 19 residues. Per germline, CDR1 LNHDA and CDR2 SQIVND (reference sequence). V was clipped by 0 bases and J by 0 bases; unmatched bases: 10.

The sample holds a few counts of this clone. This rearrangement joins TRBV7-2 to TRBJ2-1, with D tentatively TRBD2 (6 bases). The CDR3 consists of 17 residues. The V gene lost 4 bases and the J gene lost 0 bases, with 16 bases spanning the gap. The germline gives CDR1 SGHTA, CDR2 FQGNSA. CDR3 region: CASSYPLRGSSYNEQFF. CDR3 nucleotides: TGTGCCAGCAGCTACCCCCTGCGGGGAAGCTCCTACAATGAGCAGTTCTTC.